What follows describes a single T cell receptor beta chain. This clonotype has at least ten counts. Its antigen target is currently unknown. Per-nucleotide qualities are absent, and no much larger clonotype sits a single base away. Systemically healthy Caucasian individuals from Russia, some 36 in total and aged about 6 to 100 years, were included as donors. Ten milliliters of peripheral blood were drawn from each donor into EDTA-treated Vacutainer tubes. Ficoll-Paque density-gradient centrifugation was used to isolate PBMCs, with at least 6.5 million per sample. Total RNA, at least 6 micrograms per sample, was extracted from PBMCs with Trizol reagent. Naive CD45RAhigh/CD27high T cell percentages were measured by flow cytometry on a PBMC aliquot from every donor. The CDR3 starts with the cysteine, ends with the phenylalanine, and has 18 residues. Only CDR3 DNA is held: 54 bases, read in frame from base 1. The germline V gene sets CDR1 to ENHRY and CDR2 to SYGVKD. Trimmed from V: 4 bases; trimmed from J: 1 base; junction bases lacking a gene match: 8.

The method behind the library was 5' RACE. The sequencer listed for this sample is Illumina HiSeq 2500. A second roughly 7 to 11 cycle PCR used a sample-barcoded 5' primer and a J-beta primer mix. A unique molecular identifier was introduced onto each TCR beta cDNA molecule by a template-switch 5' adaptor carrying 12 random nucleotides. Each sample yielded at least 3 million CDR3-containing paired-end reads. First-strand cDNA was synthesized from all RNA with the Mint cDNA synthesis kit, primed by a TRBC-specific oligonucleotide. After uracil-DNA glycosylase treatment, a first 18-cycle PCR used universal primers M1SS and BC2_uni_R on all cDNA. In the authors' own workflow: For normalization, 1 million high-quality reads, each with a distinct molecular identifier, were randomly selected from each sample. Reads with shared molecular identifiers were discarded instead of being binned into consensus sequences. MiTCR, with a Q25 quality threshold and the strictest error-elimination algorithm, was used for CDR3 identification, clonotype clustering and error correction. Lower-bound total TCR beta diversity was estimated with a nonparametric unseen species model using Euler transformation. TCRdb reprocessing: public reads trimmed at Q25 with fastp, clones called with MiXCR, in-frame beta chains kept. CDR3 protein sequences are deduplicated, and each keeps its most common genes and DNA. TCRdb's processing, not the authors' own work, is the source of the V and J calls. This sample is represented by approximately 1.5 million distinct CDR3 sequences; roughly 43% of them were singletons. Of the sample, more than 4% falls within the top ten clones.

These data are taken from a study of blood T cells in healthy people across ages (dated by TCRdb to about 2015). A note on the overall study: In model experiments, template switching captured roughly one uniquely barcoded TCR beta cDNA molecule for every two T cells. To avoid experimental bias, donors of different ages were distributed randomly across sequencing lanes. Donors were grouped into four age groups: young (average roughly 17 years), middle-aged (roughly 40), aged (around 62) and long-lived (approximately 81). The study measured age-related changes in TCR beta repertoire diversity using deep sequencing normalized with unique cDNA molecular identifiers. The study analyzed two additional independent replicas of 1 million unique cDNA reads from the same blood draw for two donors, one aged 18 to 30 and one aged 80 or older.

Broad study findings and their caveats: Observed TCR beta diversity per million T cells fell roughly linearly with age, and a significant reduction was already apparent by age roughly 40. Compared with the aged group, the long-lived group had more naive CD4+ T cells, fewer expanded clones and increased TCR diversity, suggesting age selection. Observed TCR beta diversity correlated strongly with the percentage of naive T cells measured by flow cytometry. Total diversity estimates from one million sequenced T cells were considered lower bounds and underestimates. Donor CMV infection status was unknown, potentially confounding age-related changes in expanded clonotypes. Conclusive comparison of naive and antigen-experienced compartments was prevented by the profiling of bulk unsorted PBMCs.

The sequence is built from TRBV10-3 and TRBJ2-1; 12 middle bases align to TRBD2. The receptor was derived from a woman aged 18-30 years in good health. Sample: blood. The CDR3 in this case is CAISVSSGGASSYNEQFF. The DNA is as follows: TGTGCCATCAGTGTTTCTAGCGGGGGGGCATCATCCTACAATGAGCAGTTCTTC.